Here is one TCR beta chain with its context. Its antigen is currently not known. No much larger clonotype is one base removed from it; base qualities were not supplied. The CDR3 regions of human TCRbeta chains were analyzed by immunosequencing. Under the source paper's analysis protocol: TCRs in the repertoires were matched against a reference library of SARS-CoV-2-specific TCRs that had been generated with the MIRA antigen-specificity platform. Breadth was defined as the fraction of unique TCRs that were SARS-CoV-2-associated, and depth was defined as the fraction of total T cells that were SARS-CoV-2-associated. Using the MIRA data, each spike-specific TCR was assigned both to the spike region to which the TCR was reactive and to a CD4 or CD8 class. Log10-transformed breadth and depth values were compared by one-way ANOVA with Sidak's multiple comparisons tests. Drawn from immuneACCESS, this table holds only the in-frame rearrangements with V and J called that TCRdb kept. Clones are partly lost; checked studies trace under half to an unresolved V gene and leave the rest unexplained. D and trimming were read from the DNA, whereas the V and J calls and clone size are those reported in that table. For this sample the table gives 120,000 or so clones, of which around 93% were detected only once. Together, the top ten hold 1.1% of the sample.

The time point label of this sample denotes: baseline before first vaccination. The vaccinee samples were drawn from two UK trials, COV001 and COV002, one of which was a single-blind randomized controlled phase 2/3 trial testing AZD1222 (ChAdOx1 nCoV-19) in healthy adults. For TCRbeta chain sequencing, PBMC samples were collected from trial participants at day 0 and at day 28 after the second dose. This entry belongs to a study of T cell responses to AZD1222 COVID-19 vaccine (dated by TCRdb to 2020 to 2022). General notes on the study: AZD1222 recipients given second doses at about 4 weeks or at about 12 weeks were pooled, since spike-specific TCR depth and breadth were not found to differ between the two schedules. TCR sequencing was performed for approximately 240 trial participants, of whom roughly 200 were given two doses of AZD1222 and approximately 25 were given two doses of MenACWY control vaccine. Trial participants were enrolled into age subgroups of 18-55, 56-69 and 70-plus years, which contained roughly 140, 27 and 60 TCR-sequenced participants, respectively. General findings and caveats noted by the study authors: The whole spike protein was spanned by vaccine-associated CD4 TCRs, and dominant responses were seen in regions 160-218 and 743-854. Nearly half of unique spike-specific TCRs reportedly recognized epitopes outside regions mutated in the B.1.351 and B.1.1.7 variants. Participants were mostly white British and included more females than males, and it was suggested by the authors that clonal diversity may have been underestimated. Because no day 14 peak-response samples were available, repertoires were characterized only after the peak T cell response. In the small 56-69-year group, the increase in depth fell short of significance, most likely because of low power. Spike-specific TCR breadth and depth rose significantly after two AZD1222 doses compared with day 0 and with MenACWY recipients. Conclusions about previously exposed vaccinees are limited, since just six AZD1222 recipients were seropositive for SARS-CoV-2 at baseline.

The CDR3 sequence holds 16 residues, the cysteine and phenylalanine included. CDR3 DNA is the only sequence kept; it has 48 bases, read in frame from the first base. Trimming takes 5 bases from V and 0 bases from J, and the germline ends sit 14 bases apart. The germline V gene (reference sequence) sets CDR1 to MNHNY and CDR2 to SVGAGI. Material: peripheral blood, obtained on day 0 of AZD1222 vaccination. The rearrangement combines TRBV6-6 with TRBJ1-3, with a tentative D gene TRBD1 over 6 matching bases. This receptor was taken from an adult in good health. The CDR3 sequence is CASSAFGQPSGNTIYF. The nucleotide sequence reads TGTGCCAGCAGTGCCTTCGGACAGCCCTCTGGAAACACCATATATTTT.